This T cell receptor beta chain was found in a study of T cells in Graves' hyperthyroidism and ophthalmopathy. There were TCR beta CDR3 regions amplified from RNA transcripts. First-round RT-PCR of the TCR CDR3 relied on the HTBI primer set. TCRdb itself ran the multiplex PCR reads through MiXCR, one entry per CDR3 protein. The sample lists approximately 600,000 distinct CDR3 sequences, 11% to 15% occurring once. Germline V CDR1 and CDR2: MDHEN, SYDVKM. CDR3 length equals 16 residues. Trimming stripped 4 bases from V and 2 bases from J, with 16 bases between. This clonotype was counted ten times or more.

The rearrangement uses TRBV28 and TRBJ2-3, with D maybe TRBD2 (6 bases). The specimen sequenced was blood. The clonotype comes from a woman aged 18-30 years with Graves' ophthalmopathy. CDR3 loop: CASSWGDLSHTDTQYF. The DNA of the CDR3 is TGTGCCAGCAGTTGGGGGGATTTATCGCACACAGATACGCAGTATTTT.